The 8 T cell receptor beta chains below all came from one sample that was sequenced in a study of T cell repertoires in cytomegalovirus infection. TCRdb called the reads again in MiXCR, with one record for every CDR3 protein. Counted here are almost 550,000 distinct CDR3 sequences, 15% to 20% occurring once; the ten biggest clones make up about 24%. Source material: CD8+ T cells from PBMCs. The receptors stem from a human donor in good health (CMV status not recorded). Some clones in this sample may be carry-over from other donors' samples.

This clonotype was seen repeatedly, ten times or more. This chain links TRBV7-8 with TRBJ1-1; possible D gene TRBD1, 5 bases. Per germline, CDR1 SGHVS and CDR2 FQNEAQ. Between the trimmed V and J ends, which lost 7 bases and 6 bases, there was a span of 15 bases. The CDR3 consists of 13 residues. The CDR3, as DNA: TGTGCCAGCAACGGAGGCAGGGCTTCTGAAGCTTTCTTT. It encodes CASNGGRASEAFF.

This clonotype showed up just a few times. The chain recombines TRBV28 with TRBJ2-7; 9 nucleotides agree with TRBD1. The J segment lost 5 bases and the V segment lost 6 bases, leaving 8 bases of the junction unmatched. From germline, CDR1 is MDHEN and CDR2 SYDVKM. CDR3 length: 14 residues. The CDR3 sequence is CASSLTRDRDEQYF. DNA for the CDR3: TGTGCCAGCAGCCTAACCCGGGACAGGGACGAGCAGTACTTC.

A single count supports this clonotype. J is TRBJ1-1 and V is TRBV10-3; D gene unclear. The V end was cut by 6 bases, the J end by 6 bases, with 8 bases between. The CDR3 totals 11 residues. In germline, CDR1 is ENHRY, CDR2 SYGVKD. CDR3 DNA: TGTGCCATCAGGGTTGGGTCTGAAGCTTTCTTT. Translated: CAIRVGSEAFF.

This chain connects TRBV13 to TRBJ2-7; TRBD2 matches 14 bases. V shed 5 bases and J 0 bases; nucleotides not matched to a gene: 9. This CDR3 is 18 amino acids long. The V gene's germline CDR1 is PRHDT and CDR2 FYEKMQ (reference sequence). The CDR3 sequence: CASSPPGLAGASSYEQYF. Written as DNA, the CDR3 is TGTGCCAGCAGCCCGCCGGGACTAGCGGGGGCGAGCTCCTACGAGCAGTACTTC.

The rearrangement links TRBV4-1 to TRBJ1-2; 8 bases line up with TRBD1. The V gene's germline CDR1 is MGHRA and CDR2 YSYEKL. CDR3 length: 13 amino acids. Trimming at V came to 5 bases and at J to 6 bases, leaving 5 bases not matched to a gene. The CDR3 loop is CASSETGVDGYTF. The CDR3 DNA sequence: TGCGCCAGCAGCGAGACAGGGGTCGATGGCTACACCTTC.

This clonotype was found many times. The V and J genes are TRBV2 and TRBJ2-1; D is undetermined. This CDR3 is built from 16 residues. Trimming removed 0 bases at V and 0 bases at J, with 9 bases between. Germline CDR1 and CDR2: SNHLY and FYNNEI. The CDR3 is CASSEAALPSYNEQFF. For the CDR3, the DNA is TGTGCCAGCAGTGAAGCGGCCCTACCCTCCTACAATGAGCAGTTCTTC.

This clonotype has a count of ten or more. The CDR3 is CASSLGVRGYEQYF. The CDR3 coding sequence is TGTGCCAGCAGCTTAGGGGTTCGTGGCTACGAGCAGTACTTC. The rearrangement joins TRBV7-2 to TRBJ2-7; D ambiguous. Germline assignment: CDR1 SGHTA and CDR2 FQGNSA. This CDR3 contains 14 residues. V was pared by 1 base and J by 3 bases, with 10 bases between. The full variable domain, with the rest looked up from reference TRBV7-2 and TRBJ2-7, is GAGVSQSPSNKVTEKGKDVELRCDPISGHTALYWYRQSLGQGLEFLIYFQGNSAPDKSGLPSDRFSAERTGGSVSTLTIQRTQQEDSAVYLCASSLGVRGYEQYFGPGTRLTVT.

The table lists this clonotype with many counts. V and J are TRBV11-2 and TRBJ2-3; D perhaps matches TRBD2 (5 bases). Trimming pared 4 bases from V and 1 base from J, leaving 24 bases between. CDR1 is SGHAT and CDR2 is FQNNGV in the germline V gene. The CDR3 sequence is 19 residues long. DNA of the CDR3: TGTGCCAGCAGCTCCCCTTCCCCATTTGGGAGCTATGGCACAGATACGCAGTATTTT. Its translation is CASSSPSPFGSYGTDTQYF. Using reference TRBV11-2 and TRBJ2-3 for the parts outside the CDR3, the full variable domain is EAGVAQSPRYKIIEKRQSVAFWCNPISGHATLYWYQQILGQGPKLLIQFQNNGVVDDSQLPKDRFSAERLKGVDSTLKIQPAKLEDSAVYLCASSSPSPFGSYGTDTQYFGPGTRLTVL.